Sequencing of this TCR beta chain was carried out in a study of blood T cell repertoires in COVID-19. Overall study context: There were acute and convalescent COVID-19 samples, and they came from the United States, Italy and Spain.

There are 15 residues in the CDR3. The junction had 5 bases not matched to a gene; V was cut back by 5 bases and J by 4 bases. Per the germline V gene, CDR1 is SGHTA and CDR2 is FQGTGA. Methods used by the authors: Amplification with reference gene primers provided the estimates of nucleated cell counts. Measured with immunoSEQ multiplex PCR; TCRdb has only the in-frame clones, and not every one. V and J calls plus clone size are reproduced from that table; the DNA served to infer D and trimming. The sample has approximately 200,000 clones, roughly four fifths seen once. Those enrolled, adults aged about 18 to 89 years, came from some 23 US areas. Clinical history reported by participants formed the basis on which cohorts were assigned.

Sample: PBMCs or T cells enriched from blood (not recorded which). The chain uses TRBV7-3 and TRBJ2-1, with TRBD1 matching over 10 bases. This TCR came from a woman in her 40s with acute COVID-19. The DNA for the CDR3 is TGTGCCAGCAGCCCCCTGGGACAGGGGTACAATGAGCAGTTCTTC. It encodes CASSPLGQGYNEQFF.